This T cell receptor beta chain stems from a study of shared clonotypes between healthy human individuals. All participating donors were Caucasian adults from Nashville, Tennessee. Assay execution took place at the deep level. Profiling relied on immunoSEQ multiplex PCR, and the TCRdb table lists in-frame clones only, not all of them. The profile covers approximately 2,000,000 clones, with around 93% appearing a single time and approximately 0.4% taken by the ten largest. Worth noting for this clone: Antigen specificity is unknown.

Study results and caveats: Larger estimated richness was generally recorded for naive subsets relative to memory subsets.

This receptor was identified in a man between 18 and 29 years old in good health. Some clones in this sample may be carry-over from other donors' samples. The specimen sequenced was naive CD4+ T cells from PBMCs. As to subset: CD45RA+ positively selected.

The CDR3 DNA sequence: TGTGCCAGCAAGCGGGGGAGCGGCCAAGAGACCCAGTACTTC. Translated: CASKRGSGQETQYF. J is TRBJ2-5 and V is TRBV9; 8 positions match TRBD2. V shed 6 bases and J 1 base; nucleotides not matched to a gene: 5. Germline V gene lookup returns CDR1 SGDLS and CDR2 YYNGEE. CDR3 length: 14 residues.